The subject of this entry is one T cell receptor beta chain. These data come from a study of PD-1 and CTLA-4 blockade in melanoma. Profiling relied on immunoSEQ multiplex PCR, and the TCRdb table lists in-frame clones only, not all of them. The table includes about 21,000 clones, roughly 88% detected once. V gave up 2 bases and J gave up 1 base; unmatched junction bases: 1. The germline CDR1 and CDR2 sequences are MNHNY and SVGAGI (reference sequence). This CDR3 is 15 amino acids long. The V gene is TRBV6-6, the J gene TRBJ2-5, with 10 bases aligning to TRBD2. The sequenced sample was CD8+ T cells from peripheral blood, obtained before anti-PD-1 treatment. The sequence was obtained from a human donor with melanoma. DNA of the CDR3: TGTGCCAGCAGTTACCTAGCGGGGGCCCAAGAGACCCAGTACTTC. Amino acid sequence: CASSYLAGAQETQYF.